What follows are 24 T cell receptor beta chains derived from one specimen sequenced in a study of T cells in Graves' hyperthyroidism and ophthalmopathy. TCR beta CDR3 regions were amplified from RNA transcripts. A set of HTBI primers served as the primers for a first-round RT-PCR of the TCR CDR3. One entry per CDR3 protein, called by TCRdb with MiXCR from the multiplex PCR reads. The table shows about 410,000 distinct CDR3 sequences, with roughly 15% occurring only once. The sequencing input was blood. The receptors derive from a man between 18 and 35 years old with Graves' ophthalmopathy.

In the case of this clonotype: This may stem from a read error, because a much larger clone lies one nucleotide away. V gene TRBV3-1 combines with J gene TRBJ1-1, with D unresolved. CDR3 length: 14 residues. Germline lookup yields CDR1 LGHDT and CDR2 YNNKEL (reference sequence). The germline V and J ends were trimmed by 2 bases and 4 bases, with 11 bases remaining between them. This CDR3 reads CASSQMPGSTEAFF. CDR3 DNA: TGTGCCAGCAGCCAAATGCCCGGGAGCACTGAAGCTTTCTTT.

The gene calls are TRBV5-1 and TRBJ2-5; D gene ambiguous. The V gene's germline CDR1 is SGHRS and CDR2 YFSETQ. V dropped 1 base and J dropped 5 bases, with 9 bases sitting between them. The CDR3 sequence is 13 residues long. The chain's CDR3 is CASSLMPQETQYF. The CDR3 nucleotides are TGCGCCAGCAGCTTGATGCCACAGGAGACCCAGTACTTC.

This clonotype was counted ten times or more. This sequence joins TRBV29-1 and TRBJ2-7; TRBD2 might be the D (6 bases). This CDR3 has 14 residues. V gave up 2 bases and J gave up 3 bases, with 14 bases separating them. The germline V gene has CDR1 SQVTM and CDR2 ANQGSEA. CDR3 coding DNA: TGCAGCGTTGAAATCTCTAGCGATTTCTACGAGCAGTACTTC. The encoded protein is CSVEISSDFYEQYF.

This chain connects TRBV6-1 to TRBJ1-5; 7 nucleotides agree with TRBD1. The CDR3 loop spans 15 amino acids. Trimming at V came to 4 bases and at J to 3 bases, leaving 6 bases not matched to a gene. The germline CDR1 and CDR2 sequences are MNHNS and SASEGT. This CDR3 is CASSGAGTVNQPQHF. CDR3 DNA: TGTGCCAGCAGTGGCGCCGGGACAGTCAATCAGCCCCAGCATTTT.

V is TRBV7-9 and J is TRBJ2-1, with a tentative D call TRBD1 (8 bases). This CDR3 region has 15 residues. Trimming cost V 5 bases and J 6 bases, with 17 bases left between them. Germline lookup yields CDR1 SEHNR and CDR2 FQNEAQ (reference sequence). In DNA, the CDR3 is TGTGCCAGCAGCACAGGGGGGGGGAGGGGCAATGAGCAGTTCTTC. Amino acid sequence: CASSTGGGRGNEQFF.

This clonotype has a count of ten or more. The CDR3, as DNA: TGTGCCAGCAGCCTTTCGTTCGGGGAGCTGTTTTTT. This translates into CASSLSFGELFF. The J gene is TRBJ2-2, the V gene TRBV7-3; the D is unclear. The germline gives CDR1 SGHTA, CDR2 FQGTGA. The CDR3 is 12 amino acids. V was cut by 5 bases and J by 7 bases, with 8 bases left in between.

This clonotype occurred a few times. The chain carries TRBV9 and TRBJ2-1, with D tentatively TRBD2 (7 bases). This CDR3 contains 16 residues. Germline V gene sequence: CDR1 SGDLS, CDR2 YYNGEE. The ends were cut back, 0 bases at V and 8 bases at J, with 18 bases in the middle. CDR3 nucleotide sequence: TGTGCCAGCAGCGTAGGAGGGCACGAGGGGGGGTATGAGCAGTTCTTC. Protein product: CASSVGGHEGGYEQFF.

The sample holds many counts of this clonotype. The chain links TRBV3-1 to TRBJ1-1; no clear D. Deletions cut 4 bases from V and 2 bases from J, with 14 bases between. The CDR3 totals 15 residues. From germline, CDR1 is LGHDT and CDR2 YNNKEL (reference sequence). The CDR3 is CASSRAFGVNTEAFF. For the CDR3, the DNA is TGTGCCAGCAGCCGAGCGTTTGGGGTTAACACTGAAGCTTTCTTT.

The chain's CDR3 is CATSDEEKLFF. In DNA, the CDR3 is TGTGCCACCAGTGACGAGGAAAAACTGTTTTTT. This chain uses TRBV24-1 with TRBJ1-4; D is uncertain. There are 11 residues in the CDR3. The V end was cut by 4 bases, the J end by 8 bases, with 4 bases between. In germline, CDR1 is KGHDR, CDR2 SFDVKD.

This clonotype was found many times. This chain connects TRBV6-1 to TRBJ1-5, with D unresolved. Germline assignment: CDR1 MNHNS and CDR2 SASEGT. This CDR3 contains 14 residues. Trimming took 1 base from V and 7 from J, leaving 11 bases between them. CDR3 sequence: CASSEGVSWQPQHF. As DNA, the CDR3 is TGTGCCAGCAGTGAAGGGGTATCGTGGCAGCCCCAGCATTTT.

V and J are TRBV19 and TRBJ1-5; D gene unclear. V was cut by 6 bases and J by 3 bases, with 12 bases left in between. Germline loops: CDR1 LNHDA, CDR2 SQIVND (reference sequence). This CDR3 spans 14 amino acids. The CDR3 here is CASSVGQVNQPQHF. DNA for the CDR3: TGTGCCAGTAGCGTAGGGCAGGTCAATCAGCCCCAGCATTTT.

This clonotype occurred many times. The J gene is TRBJ2-3, the V gene TRBV12-3 or TRBV12-4; D remains ambiguous. The CDR3 length is 14 residues. Trimming pared 8 bases from V and 3 bases from J, leaving 15 bases between. CDR3 sequence reads: CASGPGWSTDTQYF. The DNA for the CDR3 is TGTGCCAGCGGTCCCGGGTGGAGTACAGATACGCAGTATTTT.

In this sample, this clonotype turned up many times. This chain joins TRBV6-1 and TRBJ1-3; maybe TRBD1 (6 bases). Trimming stripped 2 bases from V and 2 bases from J, with 10 bases between. The CDR3 length is 15 residues. Per germline, CDR1 MNHNS and CDR2 SASEGT. CDR3: CASSEWGATGNTIYF. The CDR3 coding sequence is TGTGCCAGCAGTGAATGGGGGGCCACTGGAAACACCATATATTTT.

The J gene is TRBJ2-2, the V gene TRBV20-1; no definite D call. CDR1 DFQATT and CDR2 SNEGSKA come from the germline V gene (reference sequence). V was trimmed by 6 bases and J by 4 bases, leaving 15 bases between them. The CDR3 sequence is 14 residues long. This chain's CDR3 is CSAMDPKSTGELFF. The CDR3 DNA is TGCAGTGCGATGGACCCAAAGAGCACCGGGGAGCTGTTTTTT.

The table lists this clonotype with many counts. The V gene is TRBV20-1, the J gene TRBJ2-7; 9 nucleotides agree with TRBD1. The germline V gene encodes CDR1 DFQATT and CDR2 SNEGSKA (reference sequence). V lost 6 bases and J lost 2; bases outside the gene matches: 8. This CDR3 is 14 amino acids long. CDR3 protein: CSAHRDRATYEQYF. The CDR3 DNA is TGCAGTGCCCACCGGGACAGGGCCACCTACGAGCAGTACTTC.

This clonotype has only a few counts. This chain uses TRBV5-1 with TRBJ2-7; 9 nucleotides line up with TRBD1. The CDR3 contains 14 residues. Trimming cost V 3 bases and J 4 bases; bases outside gene matches: 5. From germline, CDR1 is SGHRS and CDR2 YFSETQ. CDR3 sequence: CASSWPGQGYEQYF. CDR3 in DNA: TGCGCCAGCAGCTGGCCGGGACAGGGTTACGAGCAGTACTTC.

Points on this clonotype: Just one base apart from a much larger clone, this may be a read error. This chain joins TRBV12-3 or TRBV12-4 and TRBJ2-7; 9 positions agree with TRBD2. CDR3 length: 15 residues. The CDR3 DNA reads as TGTGCCGGCAGTTACGGGGGACTAGCCCAGTACGAGCAGTACTTC. This encodes CAGSYGGLAQYEQYF.

Turning to this clonotype: At one end, the junction sequence differs from germline, possibly due to a read error. V gene TRBV2 combines with J gene TRBJ2-4; D is uncertain. Germline CDR1 and CDR2: SNHLY and FYNNEI. This CDR3 is built from 10 residues. The DNA of the CDR3 is TGTGCCAGCAGCTCTTTTAGATTGAGGTTC. It encodes CASSSFRLRF.

This clonotype was seen once. With a much larger clone just one base away, this may be a read error. The chain carries TRBV7-6 and TRBJ2-5; 9 nucleotides agree with TRBD1. This CDR3 comprises 14 residues. The germline gives CDR1 SGHVS, CDR2 FNYEAQ. CDR3 in amino acids: CASSLRTGAETRYF. For the CDR3, the DNA is TGTGCCAGCAGCCTTAGGACAGGGGCAGAGACCCGGTACTTC. The entire variable domain, with the rest obtained from reference TRBV7-6 and TRBJ2-5, is as follows: GAGVSQSPRYKVTKRGQDVALRCDPISGHVSLYWYRQALGQGPEFLTYFNYEAQQDKSGLPNDRFSAERPEGSISTLTIQRTEQRDSAMYRCASSLRTGAETRYFGPGTRLLVL.

The sample holds one count of this clonotype. This could be a read error, since a much larger clone is one nucleotide away. The chain combines TRBV25-1 with TRBJ2-7, with 11 bases aligning to TRBD1. Per the germline V gene, CDR1 is MGHDK and CDR2 is SYGVNS. The CDR3 totals 17 residues. CDR3 residues: CASSERTGGAYRYKQYF. DNA for the CDR3: TGTGCCAGCAGTGAACGGACAGGGGGCGCTTATCGCTACAAGCAGTACTTC.

This rearrangement joins TRBV7-3 to TRBJ2-1; no firm D call. Germline V gene lookup returns CDR1 SGHTA and CDR2 FQGTGA. The CDR3 extends over 15 amino acids. V was trimmed by 2 bases and J by 6 bases, leaving 14 bases between them. The chain's CDR3 is CASSLWADDGNEQFF. As DNA, the CDR3 is TGTGCCAGCAGCTTATGGGCAGACGACGGCAATGAGCAGTTCTTC. The variable domain in full, completed from reference TRBV7-3 and TRBJ2-1, reads GAGVSQTPSNKVTEKGKYVELRCDPISGHTALYWYRQSLGQGPEFLIYFQGTGAADDSGLPNDRFFAVRPEGSVSTLKIQRTERGDSAVYLCASSLWADDGNEQFFGPGTRLTVL.

This clonotype was seen ten or more times. The chain carries TRBV30 and TRBJ2-5; possible D gene TRBD1, 5 bases. The CDR3 has 16 amino acids. Trimming left V 0 bases short and J 1 base short, with 15 bases between. CDR1 and CDR2 (germline): GTSNPN, SVGIG (reference sequence). CDR3 sequence: CAWSVILGQGQETQYF. The CDR3 coding sequence is TGTGCCTGGAGTGTAATTTTGGGGCAGGGCCAAGAGACCCAGTACTTC.

This clonotype was seen a handful of times. The CDR3 protein is CASSPPVGSTLQETQYF. In DNA form, the CDR3 reads TGTGCCAGCTCACCACCAGTCGGCAGTACGCTCCAAGAGACCCAGTACTTC. The V gene is TRBV18, the J gene TRBJ2-5; D call uncertain. V lost 0 bases and J lost 1, with 15 bases in between. Germline CDR1 and CDR2: KGHSH and LQKENI. The CDR3 spans 17 residues. Full variable domain (remainder filled in from reference TRBV18 and TRBJ2-5): NAGVMQNPRHLVRRRGQEARLRCSPMKGHSHVYWYRQLPEEGLKFMVYLQKENIIDESGMPKERFSAEFPKEGPSILRIQQVVRGDSAAYFCASSPPVGSTLQETQYFGPGTRLLVL.

In this sample, this clonotype turned up many times. The chain uses TRBV12-3 or TRBV12-4 and TRBJ1-2; the D gene is possibly TRBD1 (6 bases). The CDR3 has 15 residues. V lost 3 bases to trimming and J lost 7 bases, with 18 bases between them. The CDR3: CASSFGRGVTGGYTF. CDR3 sequence (DNA): TGTGCCAGCAGTTTCGGCAGGGGCGTTACTGGTGGCTACACCTTC.